This T cell receptor (beta chain) comes out of a study of T cells in Graves' hyperthyroidism and ophthalmopathy (dated by TCRdb to about 2019). Concerning the study at large: Peripheral blood samples were taken at initial diagnosis, before any treatment was given. A discovery cohort of roughly 100 patients, roughly 40 with Graves' ophthalmopathy and approximately 60 with stable Graves' hyperthyroidism, was used to find distinguishing TCR V-J signatures. Whether ophthalmopathy could be predicted prospectively was tested in an independent validation cohort made up of roughly 20 hyperthyroidism patients plus 17 patients who later progressed to ophthalmopathy. The 100 discovery patients were randomly split 7:3 into training and test sets. In several Graves' hyperthyroidism patients, the study also compared T-cell repertoires from thyroid tissue with T-cell repertoires from blood. Following sampling, methimazole starting at 30 mg daily was given to hyperthyroidism patients, and high-dose intravenous methylprednisolone was given to ophthalmopathy patients. The paper reports TCR Vbeta CDR3 sequencing of some 140 peripheral blood samples: 43 ophthalmopathy, under 80 hyperthyroidism and about 17 progressor patients.

The V end loses 0 bases and the J end loses 1 base, and a stretch of 11 bases separates them. Inclusive of the bounding cysteine and phenylalanine, the CDR3 is 16 residues long. Only CDR3 DNA remains: 48 bases, in frame from the first base. Per the germline V gene (reference sequence), LGHDT is the CDR1 and YNNKEL is the CDR2. Graves' hyperthyroidism was defined as stable when no progression to ophthalmopathy occurred over 18 months of follow-up. Hyperthyroidism patients were newly diagnosed, with disease duration under 2 months, and aged 18 to 65 years. Exclusion was applied to patients with uncontrolled infections, other autoimmune diseases, pregnancy or lactation. Diagnoses were based on clinical symptoms, serum thyroxine and TRAb, thyroid ultrasound and orbital computed tomography. PBMCs were isolated from 10 ml of fresh peripheral blood by Ficoll-Paque density gradient centrifugation. Trizol reagent was used to extract total RNA, and RNA quality was then checked on an Agilent 2100 Bioanalyzer.

TCR beta CDR3 regions were amplified from RNA transcripts. For the first round of RT-PCR on the TCR CDR3, the HTBI primer set was used together with the Qiagen OneStep RT-PCR kit. Libraries were constructed in a second round of multiplex PCR, after which size selection and purification were performed. The libraries were sequenced on an Illumina HiSeq2000 using paired-end 100 bp reads. The authors processed their data as follows. SOAPnuke was used to process the raw data, throwing out any read that contained adapters or uncalled bases, had a mean Phred below 15, or lacked an exact constant-primer or identifier match. High-quality paired reads were merged with COPE v1.2.5, and unique nucleotide sequences were defined as clonotypes. Clonotypes were aligned to IMGT TRBV, TRBD and TRBJ reference segments using MiTCR v1.1. Analysis was restricted to V-J combinations with a frequency above 0.0001, which covered about 99% of repertoires. A TCS score was defined as the ratio of F50 (clonal expansion) to E x V (chaos), with BLOSUM62-based TCRdist applied between CDR3 peptides within each V-J. Welch's t-statistics and random forest reduced around 510 V-J features to 13, which were used in a naive Bayes classifier (R e1071). TCRdb took the public reads, trimmed them with fastp at Q25, ran MiXCR for clone calling and kept in-frame beta chains. Rows with a matching CDR3 protein are joined into one entry that keeps the most common DNA and genes. TCRdb's processing, not the authors', yielded these V and J calls. The sample includes under 350,000 distinct CDR3 sequences, with roughly 21% observed a single time. The top ten clones comprise over 45% of the sample.

Overall results and qualifications from the work: During validation, the model predicted progression to ophthalmopathy a median of roughly six months ahead of onset, with 60% to 71% sensitivity and about 72% specificity. Most expanded thyroid clonotypes (frequency above 0.001) were also detected in blood, a finding suggesting that blood repertoires may reflect thyroid immune responses. A 13 V-J signature model separated ophthalmopathy from stable hyperthyroidism, with about 90% sensitivity and roughly 81% specificity in cross-validation and 80%/75% in testing. Sample size was not statistically predetermined, and blinding of investigators to group allocation was not performed.

A note on this clonotype: The target of this receptor is not known. Since a much larger clone is just one base distant, this may be a read error.

The source is a woman aged 50 to 65 with Graves' hyperthyroidism. Material for sequencing was blood. This chain is built from TRBV3-1 and TRBJ2-3; the D segment cannot be called with confidence. The CDR3 in this case is CASSQDWAVGTDTQYF. Here is the DNA: TGTGCCAGCAGCCAAGATTGGGCGGTGGGCACAGATACGCAGTATTTT.